This T cell receptor beta chain was captured in a study of T cell responses to AZD1222 COVID-19 vaccine. In its sample, this clone was seen once. Its antigen is unidentified. The method was immunoSEQ multiplex PCR; TCRdb's version includes in-frame clones alone and lacks a portion of them. The data show approximately 100,000 clones, about 86% seen once. Germline values: CDR1 SGHNT, CDR2 YENEEA. The CDR3 runs to 14 residues. Trimming removed 5 bases from V and 8 bases from J, with 13 bases in between. Whole-study findings and limits: Only a handful of AZD1222 recipients tested seropositive at baseline.

The receptor's source is an adult in good health. This chain joins TRBV11-3 and TRBJ1-6; a weak D match, TRBD1 (6 bases). The sample here was peripheral blood, taken on day 0 of AZD1222 vaccination. The CDR3 nucleotides are TGTGCCAGCAGCCCGGGACATCCCGATTCACCCCTCCACTTT. It translates to CASSPGHPDSPLHF.